Sequencing of this TCR beta chain was carried out in a study of PD-1 blockade in classical Hodgkin lymphoma. Germline-derived CDR1 and CDR2 are GTSNPN and SVGIG (reference sequence). V lost 2 bases, J lost 1 base, and 8 bases lay in between. The CDR3 has 13 residues. TCRdb's table, derived via immunoSEQ multiplex PCR, lists solely in-frame clones and lacks some. This table holds 23,000 or so clones, approximately 80% found once. Regarding time point: cycle 4 day 1 (C4D1), after less than 7 weeks of nivolumab. After autologous stem cell transplantation all patients relapsed, and prior brentuximab vedotin exposure differed between cohorts.

The sequencing here drew on peripheral blood mononuclear cells (PBMCs), taken before the fourth cycle of nivolumab. The chain has TRBV30 and TRBJ1-1; D remains ambiguous. The clonotype comes from a human donor with classical Hodgkin lymphoma. The DNA of the CDR3 is TGTGCCTGGAGTCTCGCAGGGAACACTGAAGCTTTCTTT. Its translation: CAWSLAGNTEAFF.